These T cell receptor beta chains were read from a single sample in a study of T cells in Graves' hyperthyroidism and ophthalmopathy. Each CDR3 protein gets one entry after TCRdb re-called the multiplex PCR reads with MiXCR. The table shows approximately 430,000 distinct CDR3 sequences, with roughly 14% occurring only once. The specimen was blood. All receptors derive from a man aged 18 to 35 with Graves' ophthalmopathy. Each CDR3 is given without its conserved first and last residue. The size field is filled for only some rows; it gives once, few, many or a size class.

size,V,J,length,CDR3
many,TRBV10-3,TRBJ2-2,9,AARNTGELF
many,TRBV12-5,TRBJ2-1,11,ASEMGGRNEQF
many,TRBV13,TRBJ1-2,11,ASSRGGNYGYT
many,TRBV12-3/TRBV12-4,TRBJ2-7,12,ASSLLGSIYEQY
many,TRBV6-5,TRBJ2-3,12,ASSYYRAKDTQY
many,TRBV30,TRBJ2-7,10,AWSGDRGEQY
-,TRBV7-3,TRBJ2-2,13,ASSLYGTSFGELF
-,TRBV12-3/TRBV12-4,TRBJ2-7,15,ASSFLAGTALKNEQY
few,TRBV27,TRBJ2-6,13,ASTLGDPGANVLT
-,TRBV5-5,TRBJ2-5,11,ASSSGREKTQY
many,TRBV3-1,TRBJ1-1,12,ASSQLQSNTEAF
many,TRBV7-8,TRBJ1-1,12,ASSLAYRGWGAF
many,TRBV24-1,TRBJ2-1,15,ATSDLGTGGNYNEQF
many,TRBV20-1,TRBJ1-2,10,SAFELPFGYT
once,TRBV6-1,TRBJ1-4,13,ASSELGGGIGKLF